The 3 T cell receptor beta chains below come from one sample, sequenced in a study of CD8+CD57+ T cells in acquired aplastic anemia. Individuals selected for sequencing had exhibited CD8+CD57+ cell expansion on flow cytometry. Using genomic DNA as the template, TCR beta VDJ and CDR3 profiling was carried out. A single record per CDR3 protein comes from TCRdb applying MiXCR to the reads. The data contain some 170,000 distinct CDR3 sequences, 70% to 80% of them singletons. The material sequenced was sorted CD4+, CD8+, or CD8+CD57+ T cells (not recorded which) from PBMCs. The receptors derive from a human donor with aplastic anemia.

This chain links TRBV20-1 with TRBJ2-1; D may be TRBD2 (7 bases). The germline V and J ends were trimmed by 1 base and 4 bases, with 23 bases remaining between them. The CDR3 length is 18 residues. From germline, CDR1 is DFQATT and CDR2 SNEGSKA (reference sequence). CDR3 in DNA: TGCAGTGCTAGAGGGACGGAGGGCGGGGGCCACGCGTACAATGAGCAGTTCTTC. As protein: CSARGTEGGGHAYNEQFF.

The chain is built from TRBV20-1 and TRBJ2-1, with D perhaps matching TRBD2 (6 bases). The CDR3 is 13 residues long. CDR1 and CDR2 (germline): DFQATT, SNEGSKA (reference sequence). The V end lost 3 bases, the J end lost 6 bases, and 12 bases lay between the germline ends. CDR3 in amino acids: CSARRWGVNEQFF. In DNA form, the CDR3 reads TGCAGTGCTAGGAGGTGGGGGGTCAATGAGCAGTTCTTC.

This clonotype was counted once. This rearrangement joins TRBV24-1 to TRBJ2-7, with D possibly matching TRBD2 (6 bases). The V gene lost 5 bases and the J gene lost 2 bases, with 12 bases spanning the gap. The CDR3 runs to 14 residues. Germline CDR1 and CDR2: KGHDR and SFDVKD. CDR3 in DNA: TGTGCCACCAGTGCCCGGGAGCGAACCTACGAGCAGTACTTC. It is translated as CATSARERTYEQYF.